This paragraph covers one T cell receptor beta chain sequence. TCRdb re-called the RT-PCR reads through MiXCR, storing one row per CDR3 protein. Among more than 550,000 distinct CDR3 sequences, about 14% were seen once, and the ten largest hold 3% to 4.5%. This TCR derives from a female donor in good health, serving as a healthy control. The sequenced material came from memory CD4+ T cells from blood.

This CDR3 is CASRLSNTEAFF. The CDR3 DNA is TGTGCCAGCAGACTCAGCAACACTGAAGCTTTCTTT. This chain links TRBV3-1 with TRBJ1-1; unclear D gene. Trimming left V 6 bases short and J 2 bases short, with 7 bases between. This CDR3 contains 12 residues. Germline V gene data show CDR1 as LGHDT and CDR2 as YNNKEL (reference sequence).